This T cell receptor (beta chain) was sequenced in a study of human CD8 memory T cell subsets. Concerning this clonotype: The antigen remains undetermined.

General observations from the study: Measured by normalized Shannon-Wiener diversity, stem-like memory and precursor exhausted T cells were similarly high in diversity, which was not the case for effector memory cells.

Germline values: CDR1 KGHSH, CDR2 LQKENI. This CDR3 region has 14 residues. Negative magnetic selection enriched total CD8+ T cells. The TCR beta sequencing libraries came from UMI-labeled 5' RACE. Following a re-call of the 5' RACE reads, TCRdb has one entry per CDR3 protein and lacks DNA. The sample totals fewer than 11,000 distinct CDR3 sequences. The sequence derives from a human donor in good health. The material sequenced was CD8+ stem-like memory T cells (TSCM and TCM) sorted from PBMCs. Subset described: stem-like memory CD8 T cells (TSTEM), CCR7+ PD-1- TIGIT-. V usage is TRBV18 and J usage is TRBJ2-7. Here the CDR3 reads CASSGVDVGYEQYF.